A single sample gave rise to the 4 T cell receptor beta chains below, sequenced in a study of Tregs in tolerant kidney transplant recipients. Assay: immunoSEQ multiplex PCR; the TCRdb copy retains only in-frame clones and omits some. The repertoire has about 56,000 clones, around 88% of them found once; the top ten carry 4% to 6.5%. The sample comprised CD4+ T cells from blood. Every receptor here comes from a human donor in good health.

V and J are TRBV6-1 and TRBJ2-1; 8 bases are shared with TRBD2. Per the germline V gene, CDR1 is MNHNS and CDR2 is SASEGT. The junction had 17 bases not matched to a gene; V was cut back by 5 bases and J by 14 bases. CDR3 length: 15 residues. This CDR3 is CASSSPGLGLRWEFF. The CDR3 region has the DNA TGTGCCAGCAGTAGCCCGGGACTAGGACTAAGGTGGGAGTTCTTC.

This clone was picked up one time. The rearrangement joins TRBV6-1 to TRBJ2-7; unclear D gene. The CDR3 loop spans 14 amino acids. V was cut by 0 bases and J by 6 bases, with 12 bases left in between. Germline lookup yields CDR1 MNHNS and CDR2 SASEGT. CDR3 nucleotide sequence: TGTGCCAGCAGTGAAGCGCGTGGCCTCCTCGAGCAGTACTTC. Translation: CASSEARGLLEQYF.

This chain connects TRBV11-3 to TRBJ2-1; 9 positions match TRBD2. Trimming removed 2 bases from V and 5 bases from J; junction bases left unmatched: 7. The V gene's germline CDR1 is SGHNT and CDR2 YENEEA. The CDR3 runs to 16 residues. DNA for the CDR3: TGTGCCAGCAGCTTACGTAGCGGGAGTTTCGACAATGAGCAGTTCTTC. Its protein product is CASSLRSGSFDNEQFF. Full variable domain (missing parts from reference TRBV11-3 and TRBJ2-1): EAGVVQSPRYKIIEKKQPVAFWCNPISGHNTLYWYLQNLGQGPELLIRYENEEAVDDSQLPKDRFSAERLKGVDSTLKIQPAELGDSAVYLCASSLRSGSFDNEQFFGPGTRLTVL.

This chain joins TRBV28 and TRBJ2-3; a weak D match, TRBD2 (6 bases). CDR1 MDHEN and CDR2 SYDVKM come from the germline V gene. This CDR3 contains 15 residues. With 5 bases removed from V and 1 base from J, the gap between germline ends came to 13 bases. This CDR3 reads CASSPPGSRTDTQYF. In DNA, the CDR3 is TGTGCCAGCAGTCCCCCCGGGAGCCGCACAGATACGCAGTATTTT.